Reported below is one T cell receptor beta chain. Its cognate antigen is unknown. This entry is derived from a study of T-cell reconstitution after alpha-beta-depleted transplantation in children. Study-level findings and limits: The origin of high day-60 TCRbeta diversity in some patients lay in surviving recipient T cells and thymic progenitors. Hyperexpanded clones declined; after one year, newly produced T cells mostly supplied diversity. Several hundred rapidly expanded clones from non-depleted graft cells reportedly supplied alpha-beta T cells about two months post-transplant.

The CDR3 covers 14 residues. Germline values: CDR1 SGHRS, CDR2 YFSETQ. Losses at the gene ends were 6 bases for V and 5 bases for J; bases not matched to a gene: 10. Unique molecular identifiers tagged the TCRbeta library. TCRdb analysed the PCR reads with MiXCR anew, one entry per CDR3 protein. The sample lists 750,000 to 950,000 distinct CDR3 sequences, 15% to 20% seen once, with roughly 4.8% in the top ten. V is TRBV5-1 and J is TRBJ2-5; 7 bases are shared with TRBD1. The sequencing here drew on PBMCs, mostly from graft donor cells, taken 360 days after TCRalphabeta/CD19-depleted stem cell transplant. The sequence came from a male patient younger than 18 who had a stem cell transplant for acute lymphoblastic leukemia, so the T cells may come from the graft donor. CDR3 loop: CASTRDRSRETQYF. The CDR3 nucleotides are TGCGCCAGCACCCGGGACAGAAGCCGGGAGACCCAGTACTTC.